This TCR beta chain derives from a study of OX40 agonist ivuxolimab in advanced cancers. For the study at large: From about 23 to 85 years was the age range, with a mean of 60 years, and 65% to 90% were male. Previous treatment with anti-PD-1, anti-PD-L1 or anti-CTLA-4 therapy was allowed; over 35% had received some.

Study conclusions and caveats: Compared with CD4+, CD8+ T cells on average had more expanded clones.

This CDR3 comprises 17 residues. CDR1 is LGHNA, CDR2 YNFKEQ, per germline. With 3 bases clipped from V and 0 bases from J, the junction kept 7 bases outside the gene matches. The table came from immunoSEQ multiplex PCR; TCRdb's copy has only in-frame clones and leaves some out. Of about 73,000 clones detected, 90% appear once; the ten largest clones hold roughly 0.54%. A note on this clone: As yet, its antigen is unknown.

Patients with autoimmune history or systemic immunosuppression were excluded. The source of this sequence is an adult with an advanced solid tumor such as melanoma, head and neck, liver or kidney cancer. Sequenced here: CD4+ or CD8+ T cells sorted from blood, sampled in a trial of the OX40 agonist ivuxolimab. J is TRBJ2-7 and V is TRBV4-2; 11 nucleotides agree with TRBD2. The CDR3 sequence: CASSQLSGTSGSYEQYF. The CDR3 DNA sequence: TGTGCCAGCAGCCAGTTATCCGGGACTAGCGGCTCCTACGAGCAGTACTTC.